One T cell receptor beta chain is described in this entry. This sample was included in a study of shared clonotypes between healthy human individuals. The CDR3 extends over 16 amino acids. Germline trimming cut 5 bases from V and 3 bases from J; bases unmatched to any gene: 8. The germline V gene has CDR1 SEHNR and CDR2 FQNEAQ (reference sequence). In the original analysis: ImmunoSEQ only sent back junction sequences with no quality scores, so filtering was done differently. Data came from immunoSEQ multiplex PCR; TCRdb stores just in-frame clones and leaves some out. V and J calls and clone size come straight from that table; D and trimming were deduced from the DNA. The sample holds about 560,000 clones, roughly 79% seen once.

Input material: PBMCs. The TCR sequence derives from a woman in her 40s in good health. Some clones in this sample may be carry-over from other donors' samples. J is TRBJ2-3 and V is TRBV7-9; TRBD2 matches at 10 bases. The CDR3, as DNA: TGTGCCAGCAGCCCTCCCTTAGCGGGAGGAACAGATACGCAGTATTTT. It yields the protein CASSPPLAGGTDTQYF.